The 20 T cell receptor beta chains below were found in one sample sequenced in a study of blood T cell repertoires in COVID-19 (dated by TCRdb to 2020 to 2021). The library was prepared using the immunoSEQ multiplex PCR assay. TCRdb carries this immuneACCESS record with in-frame sequences only. Its versions omit some clonotypes, under half of them owing to an unresolved V gene in the studies checked, with the rest unexplained. In all, the sample holds approximately 150,000 clones, and roughly 83% of those were seen once. The biggest ten clones account for approximately 5.1% of the sample. The sample taken for sequencing was PBMCs or T cells enriched from blood (not recorded which). All receptors come from a man between 65 and 79 years old who had been exposed to COVID-19.

This chain uses TRBV4-2 with TRBJ2-2, with 8 positions matching TRBD2. The germline gives CDR1 LGHNA, CDR2 YNFKEQ. After removal of 0 bases from V and 4 bases from J, the junction contained 4 bases not matched to a gene. There are 16 residues in the CDR3. CDR3 protein: CASSQDGGAGTGELFF. CDR3 coding DNA: TGTGCCAGCAGCCAAGACGGGGGGGCCGGCACCGGGGAGCTGTTTTTT.

The chain links TRBV7-9 to TRBJ2-1; 10 positions agree with TRBD2. V trimming: 5 bases; J trimming: 7 bases; junction bases outside the gene matches: 11. The CDR3 totals 16 residues. Germline assignment: CDR1 SEHNR and CDR2 FQNEAQ (reference sequence). The DNA of the CDR3 is TGTGCCAGCAGCCCCAGGACTAGCGGAGGGGGGAATGAGCAGTTCTTC. Protein: CASSPRTSGGGNEQFF.

V gene TRBV27 combines with J gene TRBJ1-1; D is perhaps TRBD1 (5 bases). CDR1 MNHEY and CDR2 SMNVEV come from the germline V gene (reference sequence). The CDR3 has 12 amino acids. V was trimmed by 2 bases and J by 10 bases, leaving 11 bases between them. The CDR3 is CASSLVGGGAFF. Written as DNA, the CDR3 is TGTGCCAGCAGTTTAGTTGGGGGGGGAGCTTTCTTT.

The chain is built from TRBV6-2 or TRBV6-3 and TRBJ1-3; D remains ambiguous. V was shortened by 5 bases and J by 0 bases, with 11 bases between the two germline ends. Germline V gene lookup returns CDR1 MNHEY and CDR2 SVGEGT. The CDR3 sequence is 15 residues long. The DNA of the CDR3 is TGTGCCAGCAGTCATGGACTGTCCTCTGGAAACACCATATATTTT. Encoded protein: CASSHGLSSGNTIYF.

The chain combines TRBV3-1 (or the pseudogene TRBV3-2) with TRBJ2-7, with 9 positions matching TRBD1. Per the germline V gene, CDR1 is LGHDT and CDR2 is YNNKEL (reference sequence). This CDR3 spans 14 amino acids. Trimming took 4 bases from V and 5 from J; bases not matched to a gene: 6. The CDR3 region is CASSPGTGIHEQYF. CDR3 DNA: TGTGCCAGCAGCCCAGGGACAGGGATTCACGAGCAGTACTTC.

The chain is built from TRBV10-3 and TRBJ2-1, with 9 nucleotides matching TRBD2. Germline CDR1 and CDR2: ENHRY and SYGVKD. This CDR3 spans 18 amino acids. V was clipped by 6 bases and J by 0 bases; unmatched bases: 12. CDR3 in amino acids: CAIRLTSSGASSYNEQFF. DNA for the CDR3: TGTGCCATCAGGCTCACATCTAGCGGGGCCAGCTCCTACAATGAGCAGTTCTTC.

The V and J genes are TRBV7-2 and TRBJ2-4, with TRBD1 matching over 11 bases. Trimming at V came to 5 bases and at J to 9 bases, leaving 9 bases not matched to a gene. The CDR3 spans 15 residues. Germline CDR1 and CDR2: SGHTA and FQGNSA. The CDR3 is CASSPRTGGVGIQYF. As DNA, the CDR3 is TGTGCCAGCAGCCCGAGGACAGGGGGCGTTGGCATTCAGTACTTC. Full variable domain (outside the CDR3, taken from reference TRBV7-2 and TRBJ2-4): GAGVSQSPSNKVTEKGKDVELRCDPISGHTALYWYRQSLGQGLEFLIYFQGNSAPDKSGLPSDRFSAERTGGSVSTLTIQRTQQEDSAVYLCASSPRTGGVGIQYFGAGTRLSVL.

The V call is TRBV28, the J call TRBJ2-5, with 9 bases matching TRBD2. CDR3 length: 15 residues. CDR1 is MDHEN and CDR2 is SYDVKM in the germline V gene. V gave up 0 bases and J gave up 7 bases; unmatched junction bases: 6. The DNA for the CDR3 is TGTGCCAGCAGTTTATGGTCTAGCGGGGAGGGGACCCAGTACTTC. Residues: CASSLWSSGEGTQYF.

The sample holds a few counts of this clone. V gene TRBV10-3 combines with J gene TRBJ1-2; D is perhaps TRBD1 (5 bases). Per the germline V gene, CDR1 is ENHRY and CDR2 is SYGVKD. This CDR3 is 15 amino acids long. V was cut by 6 bases and J by 4 bases, with 18 bases left in between. This CDR3 is CAIRAGEGRVYGYTF. CDR3 coding DNA: TGTGCCATCAGAGCGGGAGAGGGGAGAGTCTATGGCTACACCTTC.

Here the CDR3 DNA reads TGTGCCAGCAGTTCTAGCGGGGTATTTACCTACGAGCAGTACTTC. Translation: CASSSSGVFTYEQYF. The chain is built from TRBV3-1 (or the pseudogene TRBV3-2) and TRBJ2-7; 9 bases match TRBD2. The CDR3 runs to 15 residues. CDR1 and CDR2 (germline): LGHDT, YNNKEL (reference sequence). Unmatched junction bases numbered 8, after V lost 6 bases and J lost 2 bases.

In DNA form, the CDR3 reads TGTGCCTGGAGTGGATTCAGGGGGCATGGCTACACCTTC. Translated, it gives CAWSGFRGHGYTF. The genes are TRBV30 and TRBJ1-2; 8 bases are a match to TRBD1. The CDR3 totals 13 residues. V lost 1 base and J lost 6; bases outside the gene matches: 4. Germline V gene lookup returns CDR1 GTSNPN and CDR2 SVGIG (reference sequence).

This chain joins TRBV14 and TRBJ2-5; D is unresolved. V dropped 4 bases and J dropped 5 bases, with 8 bases sitting between them. Germline V CDR1 and CDR2: SGHDN, FVKESK. The CDR3 spans 12 residues. CDR3 sequence: CASSRYGETQYF. For the CDR3, the DNA is TGTGCCAGCAGCCGTTACGGGGAGACCCAGTACTTC.

The chain has TRBV28 and TRBJ1-5; the D is unclear. The CDR3 loop spans 13 amino acids. The V and J ends lost 5 bases and 0 bases respectively, with 5 bases between them. Germline CDR1 and CDR2: MDHEN and SYDVKM. CDR3: CASSIHSNQPQHF. In nucleotides, the CDR3 is TGTGCCAGCAGTATCCATAGCAATCAGCCCCAGCATTTT. The entire variable domain, with the rest obtained from reference TRBV28 and TRBJ1-5, is as follows: DVKVTQSSRYLVKRTGEKVFLECVQDMDHENMFWYRQDPGLGLRLIYFSYDVKMKEKGDIPEGYSVSREKKERFSLILESASTNQTSMYLCASSIHSNQPQHFGDGTRLSIL.

This clone was counted once. The chain is built from TRBV15 and TRBJ2-1; D perhaps matches TRBD1 (5 bases). The CDR3 sequence is 16 residues long. Per germline, CDR1 LNHNV and CDR2 YYDKDF (reference sequence). Trimming left V 7 bases short and J 0 bases short, with 16 bases between. CDR3: CATIDPTDSSYNEQFF. For the CDR3, the DNA is TGTGCCACCATAGACCCGACTGACAGCTCCTACAATGAGCAGTTCTTC.

The J gene is TRBJ1-2, the V gene TRBV12-3 or TRBV12-4, with a possible D match to TRBD1 (6 bases). This CDR3 is built from 12 residues. V lost 6 bases to trimming and J lost 8 bases, with 13 bases between them. CDR3 region: CASRKGGGGYTF. The CDR3 DNA reads TGTGCCAGCAGGAAGGGGGGGGGCGGCTACACCTTC.

The chain recombines TRBV7-8 with TRBJ2-5, with D hard to call. The CDR3 is 13 amino acids. The V gene lost 3 bases and the J gene lost 5 bases, with 10 bases spanning the gap. The germline V gene has CDR1 SGHVS and CDR2 FQNEAQ. CDR3 region: CASSFDLRETQYF. CDR3 nucleotides: TGTGCCAGCAGCTTCGACCTGAGGGAGACCCAGTACTTC.

V gene TRBV5-1 combines with J gene TRBJ1-1; TRBD1 aligns across 8 bases. The germline V gene has CDR1 SGHRS and CDR2 YFSETQ. J lost 5 bases, V lost 4 bases, and 10 bases had no gene match. The CDR3 extends over 15 amino acids. The CDR3 is CASSPSTGVKTEAFF. Here the CDR3 DNA reads TGCGCCAGCAGCCCATCGACAGGGGTTAAGACTGAAGCTTTCTTT.

This chain links TRBV7-2 with TRBJ1-1, with TRBD1 as a possible D gene (5 bases). Trimming removed 2 bases at V and 0 bases at J, with 19 bases between. Per germline, CDR1 SGHTA and CDR2 FQGNSA. The CDR3 sequence is 18 residues long. The CDR3, as DNA: TGTGCCAGCAGCTTACTCTTCTCTGCCGGGGGGATGAACACTGAAGCTTTCTTT. As protein: CASSLLFSAGGMNTEAFF.

The chain has TRBV10-2 and TRBJ2-1; tentative D call: TRBD1 (6 bases). CDR1 WSHSY and CDR2 SAAADI come from the germline V gene. The CDR3 sequence is 13 residues long. V was trimmed by 5 bases and J by 4 bases, leaving 9 bases between them. CDR3 loop: CASSRDMYNEQFF. As DNA, the CDR3 is TGCGCCAGCAGTCGGGACATGTACAATGAGCAGTTCTTC.

The genes are TRBV5-1 and TRBJ2-3, with 8 bases fitting TRBD2. Germline loops: CDR1 SGHRS, CDR2 YFSETQ. The CDR3 consists of 15 residues. V lost 5 bases, J lost 3 bases, and 8 bases stayed unmatched. CDR3 amino acids: CASRPGTSETDTQYF. CDR3 bases: TGCGCCAGCAGACCCGGGACTAGTGAGACAGATACGCAGTATTTT.